This entry lists 5 T cell receptor beta chains sequenced from one sample in a study of T cells in Graves' hyperthyroidism and ophthalmopathy. The source material, RNA transcripts, was used to amplify TCR beta CDR3 regions. HTBI primers were used for first-round RT-PCR of the TCR CDR3. MiXCR was run by TCRdb on the multiplex PCR reads, yielding one entry per CDR3 protein. Here the sample spans about 250,000 distinct CDR3 sequences, approximately 25% being singletons. Sequencing was performed on blood. These receptors were taken from a woman in her 40s with Graves' ophthalmopathy.

This clonotype was seen ten or more times. V and J are TRBV30 and TRBJ1-1; TRBD1 matches at 10 bases. The CDR3 contains 14 residues. With V trimmed by 1 base and J by 9 bases, 8 bases remained unmatched. Germline V lookup: CDR1 GTSNPN, CDR2 SVGIG (reference sequence). CDR3 DNA sequence: TGTGCCTGGAGTGACACCCCGGGACAGGGGAAAGCTTTCTTT. It encodes CAWSDTPGQGKAFF. The full variable domain, rest sourced from reference TRBV30 and TRBJ1-1, is SQTIHQWPATLVQPVGSPLSLECTVEGTSNPNLYWYRQAAGRGLQLLFYSVGIGQISSEVPQNLSASRPQDRQFILSSKKLLLSDSGFYLCAWSDTPGQGKAFFGQGTRLTVV.

The chain links TRBV28 to TRBJ2-7; TRBD2 aligns across 14 bases. The CDR3 is 18 residues long. The trim removed 5 bases at V and 5 bases at J, leaving 14 bases unmatched. Germline V lookup: CDR1 MDHEN, CDR2 SYDVKM. CDR3 DNA sequence: TGTGCCAGCAGTCCGCCCCCCGGGACTAGCGGGAGTGGACACGAGCAGTACTTC. It is translated as CASSPPPGTSGSGHEQYF.

At least ten counts were recorded for this clonotype. V usage is TRBV28 and J usage is TRBJ1-2, with D unresolved. Trimming cost V 10 bases and J 2 bases, with 11 bases left between them. CDR1 and CDR2 (germline): MDHEN, SYDVKM. CDR3 length: 12 amino acids. CDR3 in DNA: TGTGCCACGGGTGGGGTCAACTATGGCTACACCTTC. Translation gives CATGGVNYGYTF.

The chain is built from TRBV6-2 or TRBV6-3 and TRBJ2-6, with TRBD1 matching 9 bases. The CDR3 covers 17 residues. Germline CDR1 MNHEY, CDR2 SVGEGT. V was pared by 7 bases and J by 0 bases, with 7 bases of the junction left unmatched. The CDR3 here is CASTWGQGSSGANVLTF. CDR3 DNA: TGTGCCAGCACCTGGGGACAGGGTAGCTCTGGGGCCAACGTCCTGACTTTC.

This clonotype came up many times. The CDR3 DNA sequence: TGTGCCAGCAGCGCAGGGGACCGCTACACCTTC. Protein: CASSAGDRYTF. The chain uses TRBV6-5 and TRBJ1-2, with D perhaps matching TRBD1 (6 bases). The CDR3 consists of 11 residues. From germline, CDR1 is MNHEY and CDR2 SVGAGI. V shed 6 bases and J shed 9 bases, with 11 bases lying between them.